The rows below give T cell receptor beta chains drawn from one sample of a study of shared clonotypes between healthy human individuals. Using immunoSEQ multiplex PCR, the repertoire was profiled, and TCRdb retains in-frame clones only, with some absent. The sample includes about 1.4 million clones, over 95% of them seen just once. The specimen was naive CD4+ T cells sorted from blood. The receptor source for this set is a young man in good health. Each CDR3 is given with its conserved first and last residue. The D gene is left open where the match is weak. A row's size may be missing; if present it is once, few, many or a size class.

D gene	V gene	J gene	clone size	CDR3 DNA	CDR3 protein
NA	TRBV5-1	TRBJ2-2	NA	TGCGCCAGCAGCTTGGCCGCGGGGCCCGGGGAGCTGTTTTTT	CASSLAAGPGELFF
TRBD1	TRBV6-1	TRBJ2-7	NA	TGTGCCAGCAGTGAGTCGAGGGACAGTCCGCAATCGTACTTC	CASSESRDSPQSYF
NA	TRBV29-1	TRBJ2-3	NA	TGCAGCGTCGCGGGTACGGTCACAGATACGCAGTATTTT	CSVAGTVTDTQYF
TRBD2	TRBV5-4	TRBJ2-7	NA	TGTGCCAGCAGCGGGACGGGGACTAGGTTATACGAGCAGTACTTC	CASSGTGTRLYEQYF
TRBD1	TRBV28	TRBJ2-7	NA	TGTGCCAGCAGTCCCTATTGGTCCCGGGACAGACAGTACGAGCAGTACTTC	CASSPYWSRDRQYEQYF
NA	TRBV5-1	TRBJ2-5	once	TGCGCCAGCAGCTTTGGGCAGGGGACCCAGTACTTC	CASSFGQGTQYF
TRBD1	TRBV19	TRBJ1-2	NA	TGTGCCAGTAGCACACCCGGGACAGCCAACTATGGCTACACCTTC	CASSTPGTANYGYTF
TRBD2	TRBV6-5	TRBJ2-7	NA	TGTGCCAGCAGCCTACTAGCGGGAGGGCTTGGGGAGCAGTACTTC	CASSLLAGGLGEQYF
TRBD1	TRBV15	TRBJ1-5	NA	TGTGCCACCAGCGCGGACAGGGGGCGAAGTCAGCCCCAGCATTTT	CATSADRGRSQPQHF
NA	TRBV29-1	TRBJ2-3	NA	TGCAGCGTTGAAGGGGTTAGCGGTCCCACAGATACGCAGTATTTT	CSVEGVSGPTDTQYF
NA	TRBV4-3	TRBJ2-1	NA	TGCGCCAGCAGCCAAGTAGGGACAGCGGGCGAGCAGTTCTTC	CASSQVGTAGEQFF
NA	TRBV7-2	TRBJ2-2	NA	TGTGCCAGCAGCTCCCGTACAGGGTCCACCGGGGAGCTGTTTTTT	CASSSRTGSTGELFF
TRBD2	TRBV19	TRBJ2-5	NA	TGTGCCAGTGCCGCGGGGGTTTATGAGACCCAGTACTTC	CASAAGVYETQYF
TRBD1	TRBV28	TRBJ2-3	NA	TGTGCCAGCAGTTTCTCGGGACAGGGCACAGATACGCAGTATTTT	CASSFSGQGTDTQYF
TRBD2	TRBV5-1	TRBJ2-2	NA	TGCGCCAGCAGCTTGGTTGGGGTAGCGGGCACGAACACCGGGGAGCTGTTTTTT	CASSLVGVAGTNTGELFF
NA	TRBV11-3	TRBJ2-1	NA	TGTGCCAGCGGACTGGATTTTCGCAATGAGCAGTTCTTC	CASGLDFRNEQFF